Listed here are 24 T cell receptor beta chains from one sample, sequenced in a study of blood T cell repertoires in COVID-19 (dated by TCRdb to 2019 to 2021). The library was built by means of the immunoSEQ multiplex PCR assay. TCRdb provides this immuneACCESS table in a form limited to in-frame rearrangements. Some clones are lacking; in checked studies, under half of them reflect an unresolved V gene, and why the rest are absent is not known. This sample comprises around 280,000 clones, around nine tenths of them detected only once. The ten largest account for 6% to 7% of the sample. Sequencing input: PBMCs or T cells enriched from blood (not recorded which). The origin of the receptors is a woman in her thirties or forties who had recovered from COVID-19.

The chain couples TRBV7-2 to TRBJ2-3; perhaps TRBD2 as D (5 bases). The CDR3 consists of 14 residues. With 5 bases removed from V and 2 bases from J, the gap between germline ends came to 11 bases. Per the germline V gene, CDR1 is SGHTA and CDR2 is FQGNSA. The CDR3 DNA sequence: TGTGCCAGCAGCGGGAGATCGGCCACAGATACGCAGTATTTT. It codes for CASSGRSATDTQYF.

The chain has TRBV6-5 and TRBJ1-1; no clear D gene. Germline loops: CDR1 MNHEY, CDR2 SVGAGI. This CDR3 comprises 14 residues. Trimming took off 0 bases at V and 7 bases at J, with 12 bases between the two ends. The CDR3 region is CASSYSGRSGEAFF. The DNA for the CDR3 is TGTGCCAGCAGTTACTCGGGCCGTAGCGGTGAAGCTTTCTTT.

This chain links TRBV7-9 with TRBJ1-1, with a tentative D call TRBD1 (6 bases). Germline values: CDR1 SEHNR, CDR2 FQNEAQ (reference sequence). The CDR3 is 14 amino acids. Deletions cut 1 base from V and 4 bases from J, with 10 bases between. CDR3 amino acids: CASSLGNRATEAFF. Here the CDR3 DNA reads TGTGCCAGCAGCTTAGGAAACAGGGCCACTGAAGCTTTCTTT. The whole variable domain, remainder taken from reference TRBV7-9 and TRBJ1-1, is DTGVSQNPRHKITKRGQNVTFRCDPISEHNRLYWYRQTLGQGPEFLTYFQNEAQLEKSRLLSDRFSAERPKGSFSTLEIQRTEQGDSAMYLCASSLGNRATEAFFGQGTRLTVV.

This chain uses TRBV30 with TRBJ2-3; D unresolved. There are 15 residues in the CDR3. The germline CDR1 and CDR2 sequences are GTSNPN and SVGIG (reference sequence). The germline V and J ends were trimmed by 3 bases and 1 base, with 14 bases remaining between them. The CDR3 reads CAWRRLSSGTDTQYF. CDR3 nucleotide sequence: TGTGCCTGGAGGAGACTCTCCAGCGGCACAGATACGCAGTATTTT.

Comment on this clone: Other nucleotide sequences from this sample produce the same CDR3. The rearrangement uses TRBV9 and TRBJ2-7; weak D call: TRBD2 (5 bases). The germline V and J ends were trimmed by 0 bases and 2 bases, with 9 bases remaining between them. The CDR3 sequence is 14 residues long. CDR1 and CDR2 from the germline V gene are SGDLS and YYNGEE. The CDR3 protein is CASSVDGGPYEQYF. The CDR3, as DNA: TGTGCCAGCAGCGTAGATGGAGGCCCCTACGAGCAGTACTTC.

The chain employs TRBV10-3 and TRBJ2-7; possibly TRBD2 for D (5 bases). Trimming removed 2 bases at V and 0 bases at J, with 11 bases between. The CDR3 is 15 amino acids. The germline CDR1 and CDR2 sequences are ENHRY and SYGVKD. The CDR3 DNA reads TGTGCCATCAGTGAGGAGCGGTTTAACTCCTACGAGCAGTACTTC. Translating gives CAISEERFNSYEQYF.

This clone has a single count. V gene TRBV7-9 combines with J gene TRBJ2-7; TRBD1 agrees at 10 bases. The V gene's germline CDR1 is SEHNR and CDR2 FQNEAQ (reference sequence). The CDR3 spans 17 residues. After removal of 5 bases from V and 2 bases from J, the junction contained 12 bases not matched to a gene. The CDR3 is CASSDATGQGLTYEQYF. The CDR3 DNA reads TGTGCCAGCAGCGACGCTACGGGACAGGGGCTAACCTACGAGCAGTACTTC.

The V and J genes are TRBV6-4 and TRBJ2-2; D may be TRBD1 (5 bases). The V gene lost 6 bases and the J gene lost 4 bases, with 15 bases spanning the gap. Germline CDR1 MRHNA, CDR2 SNTAGT. The CDR3 runs 15 residues. CDR3 sequence reads: CASSISQGGTGELFF. The CDR3 nucleotides are TGTGCCAGCAGCATCTCCCAGGGTGGCACCGGGGAGCTGTTTTTT.

The chain joins TRBV2 to TRBJ2-3; the D gene is possibly TRBD1 (5 bases). The germline V gene has CDR1 SNHLY and CDR2 FYNNEI. The CDR3 is 14 residues long. V was cut by 4 bases and J by 1 base, with 9 bases left in between. CDR3 sequence reads: CASSGQRGTDTQYF. As DNA, the CDR3 is TGTGCCAGCAGTGGACAGAGAGGCACAGATACGCAGTATTTT.

V and J are TRBV5-1 and TRBJ2-3; maybe TRBD2 (6 bases). V lost 0 bases and J 3 bases, leaving 14 bases between the germline ends. The germline CDR1 and CDR2 sequences are SGHRS and YFSETQ. This CDR3 is built from 16 residues. The CDR3 DNA reads TGCGCCAGCAGCTTGGTTTCGGGGGACCAAACAGATACGCAGTATTTT. This encodes CASSLVSGDQTDTQYF. Filled out from reference TRBV5-1 and TRBJ2-3, the complete variable domain reads KAGVTQTPRYLIKTRGQQVTLSCSPISGHRSVSWYQQTPGQGLQFLFEYFSETQRNKGNFPGRFSGRQFSNSRSEMNVSTLELGDSALYLCASSLVSGDQTDTQYFGPGTRLTVL.

This rearrangement joins TRBV7-9 to TRBJ2-3; a weak D match, TRBD2 (6 bases). CDR3 length: 15 residues. Germline CDR1 SEHNR, CDR2 FQNEAQ (reference sequence). V lost 4 bases and J 2 bases, leaving 13 bases between the germline ends. This CDR3 reads CASSSRRAPTDTQYF. The CDR3 coding sequence is TGTGCCAGCAGCTCTCGGAGGGCTCCCACAGATACGCAGTATTTT.

The chain is built from TRBV11-2 and TRBJ2-1; 10 nucleotides agree with TRBD1. The V gene end was trimmed by 2 bases and the J gene end by 6 bases; junction bases not matched to a gene: 4. This CDR3 has 15 amino acids. Germline V gene data show CDR1 as SGHAT and CDR2 as FQNNGV. This CDR3 reads CASSLNGQGGNEQFF. The CDR3 DNA follows: TGTGCCAGCAGCTTAAACGGACAGGGGGGCAATGAGCAGTTCTTC.

The gene calls are TRBV7-9 and TRBJ2-2; 7 bases line up with TRBD2. Germline-derived CDR1 and CDR2 are SEHNR and FQNEAQ (reference sequence). Trimming took 6 bases from V and 3 from J; bases not matched to a gene: 7. The length of the CDR3 is 15 residues. CDR3 bases: TGTGCCAGCAGACTGGGAGGGCGGGACACCGGGGAGCTGTTTTTT. Translated, it gives CASRLGGRDTGELFF. The full variable domain, completed using reference TRBV7-9 and TRBJ2-2, is DTGVSQNPRHKITKRGQNVTFRCDPISEHNRLYWYRQTLGQGPEFLTYFQNEAQLEKSRLLSDRFSAERPKGSFSTLEIQRTEQGDSAMYLCASRLGGRDTGELFFGEGSRLTVL.

The V and J genes are TRBV6-5 and TRBJ2-7; TRBD2 aligns across 13 bases. Per the germline V gene, CDR1 is MNHEY and CDR2 is SVGAGI. After removal of 4 bases from V and 7 bases from J, the junction contained 10 bases not matched to a gene. CDR3 length equals 16 residues. This chain's CDR3 is CASSSPTSGRTGEQYF. The DNA of the CDR3 is TGTGCCAGCAGTTCCCCGACTAGCGGGAGGACGGGGGAGCAGTACTTC.

The V and J genes are TRBV7-8 and TRBJ2-7; tentative D call: TRBD1 (5 bases). Between the trimmed V and J ends, which lost 5 bases and 3 bases, there was a span of 14 bases. Germline-derived CDR1 and CDR2 are SGHVS and FQNEAQ. There are 14 residues in the CDR3. Written as DNA, the CDR3 is TGTGCCAGCAGCGAAGGACATAAGTACTACGAGCAGTACTTC. Translating it yields CASSEGHKYYEQYF.

V gene TRBV14 combines with J gene TRBJ2-3, with a possible D match to TRBD1 (6 bases). The CDR3 runs 14 residues. The germline CDR1 and CDR2 sequences are SGHDN and FVKESK. The germline V and J ends were trimmed by 3 bases and 2 bases, with 9 bases remaining between them. CDR3 coding DNA: TGTGCCAGCAGCCAGAACAGGGCCACAGATACGCAGTATTTT. Translating gives CASSQNRATDTQYF.

V gene TRBV27 combines with J gene TRBJ2-1, with a weak D call TRBD1 (6 bases). The CDR3 sequence is 15 residues long. The V gene lost 5 bases and the J gene lost 6 bases, with 17 bases spanning the gap. The V gene's germline CDR1 is MNHEY and CDR2 SMNVEV (reference sequence). This chain's CDR3 is CASSPPPGTTNEQFF. The CDR3 bases are TGTGCCAGCAGTCCCCCGCCCGGGACAACCAATGAGCAGTTCTTC.

The chain combines TRBV2 with TRBJ2-7, with D possibly being TRBD1 (5 bases). The germline V and J ends were trimmed by 6 bases and 0 bases, with 12 bases remaining between them. The CDR3 extends over 14 amino acids. Germline V lookup: CDR1 SNHLY, CDR2 FYNNEI. The CDR3 sequence: CASRTADSSYEQYF. As DNA, the CDR3 is TGTGCCAGCAGGACAGCTGACTCCTCCTACGAGCAGTACTTC.

As DNA, the CDR3 is TGTGCCACCTCAGGGACAGCCCAAGAGACCCAGTACTTC. The encoded protein is CATSGTAQETQYF. V usage is TRBV24-1 and J usage is TRBJ2-5; 7 bases are a match to TRBD1. Looked up from germline, CDR1 is KGHDR and CDR2 is SFDVKD. The V segment lost 9 bases and the J segment 1 base; nucleotides outside the gene matches: 4. The CDR3 is made up of 13 amino acids.

A few counts support this clone. The CDR3 coding sequence is TGTGCCTGGAGTGATAAGTGGAGCTCCTATAATTCACCCCTCCACTTT. As protein: CAWSDKWSSYNSPLHF. The V gene is TRBV30, the J gene TRBJ1-6; D gene ambiguous. CDR1 GTSNPN and CDR2 SVGIG come from the germline V gene (reference sequence). The CDR3 extends over 16 amino acids. The germline V and J ends were trimmed by 1 base and 0 bases, with 10 bases remaining between them.

The chain uses TRBV28 and TRBJ2-7; perhaps TRBD1 as D (6 bases). Looked up from germline, CDR1 is MDHEN and CDR2 is SYDVKM. This CDR3 region has 12 residues. The V end lost 10 bases, the J end lost 4 bases, and 14 bases lay between the germline ends. CDR3 in DNA: TGTGCCATTGCCCTAGGGGGATACGAGCAGTACTTC. It codes for CAIALGGYEQYF.

This clone has a handful of counts. The chain recombines TRBV9 with TRBJ2-7, with D perhaps TRBD2 (5 bases). Germline CDR1 is SGDLS and CDR2 is YYNGEE. V lost 0 bases to trimming and J lost 2 bases, with 12 bases between them. The CDR3 sequence is 15 residues long. The CDR3 reads CASSVEASSTYEQYF. Written as DNA, the CDR3 is TGTGCCAGCAGCGTAGAGGCTAGCAGTACCTACGAGCAGTACTTC.

The chain couples TRBV25-1 to TRBJ2-7; 9 positions agree with TRBD1. Trimming cost V 5 bases and J 4 bases; bases outside gene matches: 9. The CDR3 is 15 amino acids. Looked up from germline, CDR1 is MGHDK and CDR2 is SYGVNS. CDR3 region: CASSHEDRGRYEQYF. The CDR3 DNA sequence: TGTGCCAGCAGTCACGAGGACAGGGGCAGGTACGAGCAGTACTTC.

The genes are TRBV6-6 and TRBJ2-2, with D tentatively TRBD1 (6 bases). This CDR3 region has 16 residues. Trimming stripped 10 bases from V and 2 bases from J, with 20 bases between. Germline V gives CDR1 MNHNY, CDR2 SVGAGI (reference sequence). CDR3 loop: CATLPRGKGNTGELFF. The CDR3 DNA follows: TGTGCCACCCTGCCGAGGGGGAAGGGAAACACCGGGGAGCTGTTTTTT.